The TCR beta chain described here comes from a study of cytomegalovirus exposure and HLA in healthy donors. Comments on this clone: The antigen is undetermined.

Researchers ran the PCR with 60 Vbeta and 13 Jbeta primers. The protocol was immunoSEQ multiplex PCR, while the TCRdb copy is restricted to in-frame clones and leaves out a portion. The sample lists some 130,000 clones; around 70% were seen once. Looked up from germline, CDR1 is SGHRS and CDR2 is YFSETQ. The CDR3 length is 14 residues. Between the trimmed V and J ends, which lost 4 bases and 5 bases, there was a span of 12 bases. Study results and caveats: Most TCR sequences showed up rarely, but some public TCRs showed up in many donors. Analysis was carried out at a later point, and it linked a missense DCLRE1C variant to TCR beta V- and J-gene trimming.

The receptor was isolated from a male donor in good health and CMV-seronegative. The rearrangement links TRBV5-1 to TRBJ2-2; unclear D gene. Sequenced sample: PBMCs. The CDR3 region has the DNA TGCGCCAGCAGCCGAGGAGAGCAGACCGGGGAGCTGTTTTTT. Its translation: CASSRGEQTGELFF. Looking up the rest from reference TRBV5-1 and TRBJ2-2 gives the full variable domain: KAGVTQTPRYLIKTRGQQVTLSCSPISGHRSVSWYQQTPGQGLQFLFEYFSETQRNKGNFPGRFSGRQFSNSRSEMNVSTLELGDSALYLCASSRGEQTGELFFGEGSRLTVL.